This TCR beta chain appears in the sequencing data of a study of long-term antiretroviral therapy in people with HIV. Study information: Initial samples were collected about a decade before the 2015 immediate-ART recommendation.

An immunoSEQ assay, version v3.0, was performed at survey level. Clones were sequenced by immunoSEQ multiplex PCR, and TCRdb holds only the in-frame ones, with some missing. The repertoire holds several thousand clones, over 75% seen once, with less than 3% in the top ten. Trimming removed 5 bases from V and 4 bases from J, with 14 bases in between. The CDR3 consists of 14 residues. Per germline, CDR1 SGHTA and CDR2 FQGTGA. Sequencing was performed on unsorted PBMCs, taken 3.7 years after starting antiretroviral therapy. This receptor was obtained from a woman in her fifties or sixties with HIV. The V call is TRBV7-3, the J call TRBJ1-2; D is possibly TRBD1 (5 bases). The DNA of the CDR3 is TGTGCCAGCAGCCCGGGGGAGCACAGCTATGGCTACACCTTC. As protein: CASSPGEHSYGYTF.